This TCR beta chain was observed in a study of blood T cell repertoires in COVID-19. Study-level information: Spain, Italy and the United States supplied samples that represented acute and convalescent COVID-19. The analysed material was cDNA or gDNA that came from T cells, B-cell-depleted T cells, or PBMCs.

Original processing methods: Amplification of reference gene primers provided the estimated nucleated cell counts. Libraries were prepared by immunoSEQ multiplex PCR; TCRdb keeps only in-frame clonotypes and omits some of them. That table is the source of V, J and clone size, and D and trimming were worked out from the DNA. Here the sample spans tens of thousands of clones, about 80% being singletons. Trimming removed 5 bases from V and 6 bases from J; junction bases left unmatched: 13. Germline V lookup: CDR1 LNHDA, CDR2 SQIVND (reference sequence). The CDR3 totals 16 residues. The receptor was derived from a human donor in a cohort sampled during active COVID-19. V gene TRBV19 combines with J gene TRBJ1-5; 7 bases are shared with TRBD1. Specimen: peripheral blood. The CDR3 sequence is CASSRKTGQVSQPQHF. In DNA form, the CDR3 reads TGTGCCAGTAGTCGGAAGACAGGGCAAGTGAGTCAGCCCCAGCATTTT. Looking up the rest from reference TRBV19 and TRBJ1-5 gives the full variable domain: DGGITQSPKYLFRKEGQNVTLSCEQNLNHDAMYWYRQDPGQGLRLIYYSQIVNDFQKGDIAEGYSVSREKKESFPLTVTSAQKNPTAFYLCASSRKTGQVSQPQHFGDGTRLSIL.